Below, 17 T cell receptor beta chains from the same sample are listed, as sequenced in a study of CD8 T cells in Susac syndrome. Random-hexamer reverse transcription was applied to roughly 0.5 to 1 ug RNA. Each CDR3 protein is one row after TCRdb ran MiXCR on the immunoSEQ multiplex PCR reads. The sample includes approximately 300,000 distinct CDR3 sequences, roughly 90% of them seen just once. The sample comprised CD8+ T cells from PBMCs. These receptors came from a human donor with multiple sclerosis.

The J gene is TRBJ2-4, the V gene TRBV15; D ambiguous. This CDR3 spans 13 amino acids. V shed 4 bases and J shed 0 bases, with 4 bases lying between them. Germline V CDR1 and CDR2: LNHNV, YYDKDF (reference sequence). CDR3 DNA sequence: TGTGCCACCAGCAAAGCAGCCAAAAACATTCAGTACTTC. Translating it yields CATSKAAKNIQYF.

The V gene is TRBV28, the J gene TRBJ2-2; TRBD1 agrees at 8 bases. CDR1 MDHEN and CDR2 SYDVKM come from the germline V gene. Trimming at V came to 10 bases and at J to 4 bases, leaving 23 bases not matched to a gene. The CDR3 extends over 19 amino acids. The DNA of the CDR3 is TGTGCCACCAGGGGCCTGGGACAGGCCCAACAGGGGGGCACCGGGGAGCTGTTTTTT. Translated, it gives CATRGLGQAQQGGTGELFF.

The chain is built from TRBV7-9 and TRBJ2-1; a weak D match, TRBD2 (7 bases). V lost 5 bases and J lost 9, with 23 bases in between. This CDR3 is 16 amino acids long. From germline, CDR1 is SEHNR and CDR2 FQNEAQ (reference sequence). In DNA form, the CDR3 reads TGTGCCAGCAGCAGTCCGATCTCCGGGGGGCGTATTGAGCAGTTCTTC. Residues: CASSSPISGGRIEQFF.

The chain recombines TRBV7-6 with TRBJ2-1; 14 bases are shared with TRBD2. This CDR3 contains 18 residues. Germline values: CDR1 SGHVS, CDR2 FNYEAQ. V gave up 3 bases and J gave up 3 bases; unmatched junction bases: 7. The CDR3 sequence is CASSFLTSGGAIYNEQFF. Here the CDR3 DNA reads TGTGCCAGCAGCTTCTTGACTAGCGGGGGGGCTATCTACAATGAGCAGTTCTTC.

The V call is TRBV30, the J call TRBJ2-3; either TRBD1 or TRBD2 may supply D (5 bases each). Per the germline V gene, CDR1 is GTSNPN and CDR2 is SVGIG (reference sequence). Trimming removed 4 bases at V and 1 base at J, with 6 bases between. The CDR3 has 12 residues. DNA for the CDR3: TGTGCCTGGATGGGGGGCACAGATACGCAGTATTTT. It encodes CAWMGGTDTQYF.

The gene calls are TRBV4-3 and TRBJ2-7; 12 bases are a match to TRBD2. Germline CDR1 LGHNA, CDR2 YSLEER. With V trimmed by 4 bases and J by 3 bases, 4 bases remained unmatched. CDR3 length: 15 residues. This CDR3 is CASSRGLAGNYEQYF. DNA for the CDR3: TGCGCCAGCAGCCGTGGACTAGCGGGGAACTACGAGCAGTACTTC.

This chain uses TRBV2 with TRBJ2-5; 10 bases fit TRBD1. CDR1 SNHLY and CDR2 FYNNEI come from the germline V gene. CDR3 length equals 14 residues. V shed 7 bases, J shed 5 bases, and the junction held 7 bases outside the gene matches. Here the CDR3 reads CASMETGGEETQYF. In nucleotides, the CDR3 is TGTGCCAGCATGGAGACAGGGGGCGAGGAGACCCAGTACTTC.

The chain recombines TRBV6-4 with TRBJ2-1; TRBD2 aligns across 7 bases. The CDR3 length is 15 residues. Looked up from germline, CDR1 is MRHNA and CDR2 is SNTAGT. J lost 5 bases, V lost 4 bases, and 8 bases had no gene match. The CDR3 is CASSAEGGPNNEQFF. The CDR3 bases are TGTGCCAGCAGTGCAGAGGGAGGGCCGAACAATGAGCAGTTCTTC.

The chain links TRBV7-9 to TRBJ1-1, with unresolved D. CDR3 length: 12 amino acids. Germline V gene lookup returns CDR1 SEHNR and CDR2 FQNEAQ (reference sequence). Trimming stripped 2 bases from V and 10 bases from J, with 11 bases between. This CDR3 is CASSLTSNGAFF. In DNA form, the CDR3 reads TGTGCCAGCAGCTTAACCTCGAATGGAGCTTTCTTT. The full variable domain, its missing parts supplied by reference TRBV7-9 and TRBJ1-1, is DTGVSQNPRHKITKRGQNVTFRCDPISEHNRLYWYRQTLGQGPEFLTYFQNEAQLEKSRLLSDRFSAERPKGSFSTLEIQRTEQGDSAMYLCASSLTSNGAFFGQGTRLTVV.

The chain couples TRBV10-3 to TRBJ1-3; D might be TRBD1 (6 bases). V was cut by 6 bases and J by 0 bases, with 12 bases left in between. Germline-derived CDR1 and CDR2 are ENHRY and SYGVKD. There are 15 residues in the CDR3. CDR3 amino acids: CAIRNGQSSGNTIYF. DNA for the CDR3: TGTGCCATCAGAAACGGACAGTCCTCTGGAAACACCATATATTTT.

This clonotype was counted a single time. The chain combines TRBV20-1 with TRBJ2-7, with 15 bases aligning to TRBD2. Per the germline V gene, CDR1 is DFQATT and CDR2 is SNEGSKA (reference sequence). V was pared by 6 bases and J by 0 bases, with 6 bases of the junction left unmatched. The CDR3 has 16 residues. CDR3 sequence: CSASGTSGRSSYEQYF. The CDR3 DNA reads as TGCAGTGCGTCCGGGACTAGCGGGAGGAGCTCCTACGAGCAGTACTTC.

The CDR3 DNA is TGCAGCGTTGTAGAACGGGAGGCCCACAATGAGCAGTTCTTC. It yields the protein CSVVEREAHNEQFF. The chain combines TRBV29-1 with TRBJ2-1; 7 bases are shared with TRBD2. V lost 4 bases to trimming and J lost 5 bases; unmatched junction nucleotides: 8. CDR3 length equals 14 residues. Germline loops: CDR1 SQVTM, CDR2 ANQGSEA.

The V gene is TRBV7-9, the J gene TRBJ1-1, with D possibly being TRBD1 (5 bases). CDR1 SEHNR and CDR2 FQNEAQ come from the germline V gene (reference sequence). The germline V and J ends were trimmed by 0 bases and 6 bases, with 11 bases remaining between them. The CDR3 extends over 14 amino acids. CDR3 nucleotide sequence: TGTGCCAGCAGCTTAGCCCAGGGTAAGGCTGAAGCTTTCTTT. This encodes CASSLAQGKAEAFF.

This sequence joins TRBV5-8 and TRBJ1-2; TRBD1 is a possible D gene (5 bases). Trimming removed 0 bases at V and 2 bases at J, with 11 bases between. Germline V gene data show CDR1 as SGHTS and CDR2 as YDEGEE. The length of the CDR3 is 15 residues. CDR3 nucleotide sequence: TGTGCCAGCAGCTTGGCTGTGGGACGGAACTATGGCTACACCTTC. It specifies CASSLAVGRNYGYTF.

Comments on this clonotype: Germline is not matched at one junction end, which may reflect a read error. V is TRBV25-1 and J is TRBJ2-2; unclear D gene. Germline values: CDR1 MGHDK, CDR2 SYGVNS. The CDR3 contains 13 residues. CDR3 protein: CASGELVTGELFF. CDR3 sequence (DNA): TGTGCCAGCGGTGAATTGGTCACCGGGGAGCTGTTTTTT.

The chain links TRBV20-1 to TRBJ2-1; no clear D gene. Germline lookup yields CDR1 DFQATT and CDR2 SNEGSKA (reference sequence). There are 12 residues in the CDR3. Trimming took 3 bases from V and 7 from J, leaving 10 bases between them. CDR3 DNA sequence: TGCAGTGCTAGGATTTCATGGAATGAGCAGTTCTTC. As protein: CSARISWNEQFF.

V usage is TRBV12-3 or TRBV12-4 and J usage is TRBJ2-1; D is perhaps TRBD1 (5 bases). The CDR3 loop spans 15 amino acids. The V gene lost 1 base and the J gene lost 4 bases, with 11 bases spanning the gap. The CDR3 DNA reads as TGTGCCAGCAGTTTAGGGACACCTACATACAATGAGCAGTTCTTC. Its protein product is CASSLGTPTYNEQFF.